What follows are 9 T cell receptor beta chains derived from one specimen sequenced in a study of T cell responses to AZD1222 COVID-19 vaccine. The assay was immunoSEQ multiplex PCR, and TCRdb's table has in-frame clones only and misses some. The table has about 150,000 clones, roughly nine tenths seen once. The sequencing here drew on peripheral blood, taken 28 days after the second AZD1222 dose. Source of these receptors: an adult who received the AZD1222 COVID-19 vaccine.

J is TRBJ1-1 and V is TRBV9; D gene uncertain. The CDR3 length is 14 residues. The germline CDR1 and CDR2 sequences are SGDLS and YYNGEE. V was cut by 3 bases and J by 4 bases, with 13 bases left in between. In DNA, the CDR3 is TGTGCCAGCAGCGAGCTACGGACTGGCACTGAAGCTTTCTTT. The encoded protein is CASSELRTGTEAFF.

The chain combines TRBV4-1 with TRBJ2-7; TRBD2 agrees at 13 bases. The CDR3 sequence is 16 residues long. V was pared by 1 base and J by 0 bases, with 0 bases of the junction left unmatched. In germline, CDR1 is MGHRA, CDR2 YSYEKL. CDR3 amino acids: CASSQGTSGSSYEQYF. CDR3 bases: TGCGCCAGCAGCCAAGGGACTAGCGGGAGCTCCTACGAGCAGTACTTC.

The chain uses TRBV19 and TRBJ2-7; 8 bases match TRBD2. The V segment lost 6 bases and the J segment 2 bases; nucleotides outside the gene matches: 15. Per germline, CDR1 LNHDA and CDR2 SQIVND (reference sequence). The CDR3 runs to 17 residues. The CDR3 DNA is TGTGCCAGTAGCCTGGGGCTAGCGGGTGCCTTAACCTACGAGCAGTACTTC. It encodes CASSLGLAGALTYEQYF.

The V and J genes are TRBV7-9 and TRBJ1-2, with D possibly TRBD1 on 6 matching bases. CDR3 length: 13 residues. Germline V gene data show CDR1 as SEHNR and CDR2 as FQNEAQ (reference sequence). V was cut by 5 bases and J by 3 bases, with 10 bases left in between. CDR3 DNA: TGTGCCAGCAGCCCCGCAGGGGACTATGGCTACACCTTC. The encoded protein is CASSPAGDYGYTF.

This clone was picked up one time. The J gene is TRBJ2-1, the V gene TRBV2; 11 nucleotides line up with TRBD2. Losses at the gene ends were 4 bases for V and 8 bases for J; bases not matched to a gene: 10. CDR1 and CDR2 from the germline V gene are SNHLY and FYNNEI. This CDR3 contains 16 residues. This CDR3 is CASSGTSGSLGHEQFF. CDR3 nucleotide sequence: TGTGCCAGCAGTGGAACTAGCGGGAGCCTCGGACATGAGCAGTTCTTC.

The chain recombines TRBV28 with TRBJ1-2; no definite D call. Trimming took 7 bases from V and 4 from J, leaving 16 bases between them. The V gene's germline CDR1 is MDHEN and CDR2 SYDVKM. This CDR3 has 14 residues. This CDR3 reads CASTLGADFYGYTF. The CDR3 nucleotides are TGTGCCAGCACCCTCGGAGCGGACTTCTATGGCTACACCTTC.

The CDR3 spells CAWSYDLGTEAFF. CDR3 nucleotides: TGTGCCTGGAGTTACGATCTGGGCACTGAAGCTTTCTTT. The genes are TRBV30 and TRBJ1-1; D call uncertain. Germline CDR1 GTSNPN, CDR2 SVGIG (reference sequence). V dropped 2 bases and J dropped 4 bases, with 11 bases sitting between them. This CDR3 has 13 amino acids.

This clone was counted once. V is TRBV5-6 and J is TRBJ2-2, with 9 bases aligning to TRBD1. CDR3 length: 16 amino acids. Germline V gene sequence: CDR1 SGHDT, CDR2 YYEEEE. The V gene end was trimmed by 5 bases and the J gene end by 8 bases; junction bases not matched to a gene: 13. CDR3 in amino acids: CASSSGTGLKVGELFF. CDR3 nucleotides: TGTGCCAGCAGTTCCGGGACAGGGCTAAAGGTGGGGGAGCTGTTTTTT. Looking up the rest from reference TRBV5-6 and TRBJ2-2 gives the full variable domain: DAGVTQSPTHLIKTRGQQVTLRCSPKSGHDTVSWYQQALGQGPQFIFQYYEEEERQRGNFPDRFSGHQFPNYSSELNVNALLLGDSALYLCASSSGTGLKVGELFFGEGSRLTVL.

The V and J genes are TRBV13 and TRBJ1-6, with 10 positions matching TRBD1. J gave up 10 bases and V 5 bases, and 8 bases lay outside the gene matches. Germline CDR1 reads PRHDT; CDR2 reads FYEKMQ (reference sequence). This CDR3 region has 15 residues. Here the CDR3 reads CASSRLTGGSSPLHF. CDR3 bases: TGTGCCAGCAGCCGCCTGACAGGGGGCAGCTCACCCCTCCACTTT.